The source of this T cell receptor beta chain is a study of CXCR3-negative and CXCR3-positive naive CD8 T cells. Preparation of TRB cDNA libraries relied on 5' RACE carrying UMI labels. No DNA is given; TCRdb re-called the 5' RACE reads and lists each CDR3 protein once. The sample holds around 29,000 distinct CDR3 sequences. From germline, CDR1 is SGHDT and CDR2 YYEEEE. This CDR3 comprises 15 residues. The receptor comes from a human donor in good health. Some clones in this sample may be carry-over from other donors' samples. The J gene is TRBJ1-2, the V gene TRBV5-6; absent DNA, TCRdb's TRBD1 call cannot be checked. Input material: memory CD8+ T cells from blood. This CDR3 is CASSWRQGANYGYTF.